Presented here are 20 T cell receptor beta chains from one specimen sequenced in a study of PD-1 blockade in classical Hodgkin lymphoma. Only in-frame clones appear in the TCRdb table, and some are missing; sequencing was by immunoSEQ multiplex PCR. The sample records about 100,000 clones, 80% to 90% being singletons. All patients relapsed after autologous stem cell transplantation, and brentuximab vedotin exposure varied. The sample here was peripheral blood mononuclear cells (PBMCs), taken before the second cycle of nivolumab. The receptors were gathered from a human donor with classical Hodgkin lymphoma.

V usage is TRBV2 and J usage is TRBJ2-3, with 7 bases that match TRBD2. The V gene's germline CDR1 is SNHLY and CDR2 FYNNEI. The V and J ends lost 3 bases and 2 bases, in that order; junction bases with no gene match: 5. The length of the CDR3 is 15 residues. The CDR3: CASSDGAGTTDTQYF. In nucleotides, the CDR3 is TGTGCCAGCAGTGATGGAGCGGGAACCACAGATACGCAGTATTTT.

This clone has ten or more counts. The rearrangement uses TRBV21-1 and TRBJ1-2. TRBV21-1 is designated a pseudogene. The length of the CDR3 is 14 residues. The CDR3 reads CASSKPRDGYGYTF. The CDR3 DNA sequence: TGTGCCAGCAGCAAACCCCGGGACGGCTATGGCTACACCTTC.

The chain has TRBV6-5 and TRBJ1-1; no reliable D call. The CDR3 has 12 residues. V lost 5 bases and J lost 4, with 8 bases in between. Per the germline V gene, CDR1 is MNHEY and CDR2 is SVGAGI. CDR3 loop: CASSHKATEAFF. The DNA for the CDR3 is TGTGCCAGCAGTCACAAGGCCACTGAAGCTTTCTTT.

The rearrangement links TRBV30 to TRBJ1-3; no reliable D call. V lost 3 bases, J lost 0 bases, and 12 bases lay in between. Per the germline V gene, CDR1 is GTSNPN and CDR2 is SVGIG (reference sequence). The CDR3 is made up of 15 amino acids. In nucleotides, the CDR3 is TGTGCCTGGAGGGCCGGACGGAACTCTGGAAACACCATATATTTT. Protein: CAWRAGRNSGNTIYF.

The chain joins TRBV9 to TRBJ2-3; TRBD2 might be the D (6 bases). V lost 4 bases and J lost 2, with 17 bases in between. The CDR3 has 16 amino acids. Looked up from germline, CDR1 is SGDLS and CDR2 is YYNGEE. The CDR3 protein is CASSPGTGLDTDTQYF. The DNA for the CDR3 is TGTGCCAGCAGCCCCGGGACTGGCTTAGACACAGATACGCAGTATTTT.

This clone was seen only a few times. V and J are TRBV4-3 and TRBJ1-3, with D possibly matching TRBD1 (5 bases). The CDR3 has 13 residues. Trimming cost V 0 bases and J 7 bases, with 7 bases left between them. Germline CDR1 reads LGHNA; CDR2 reads YSLEER. The CDR3 sequence is CASSQEGANTIYF. The CDR3 nucleotides are TGCGCCAGCAGCCAAGAAGGGGCGAACACCATATATTTT.

The chain uses TRBV11-2 and TRBJ2-5, with D tentatively TRBD1 (5 bases). V dropped 6 bases and J dropped 4 bases, with 21 bases sitting between them. CDR3 size: 16 residues. Germline values: CDR1 SGHAT, CDR2 FQNNGV. DNA for the CDR3: TGTGCCAGCAGGATGTCCCCAGGGCAGTCTCCAGAGACCCAGTACTTC. It encodes CASRMSPGQSPETQYF.

This chain uses TRBV5-5 with TRBJ2-1; D is ambiguous. The CDR3 extends over 14 amino acids. The germline CDR1 and CDR2 sequences are SGHKS and YYEKEE (reference sequence). The V and J ends lost 0 bases and 9 bases respectively, with 13 bases between them. CDR3 amino acids: CASSLAKARGEQFF. In nucleotides, the CDR3 is TGTGCCAGCAGCTTGGCCAAGGCTCGCGGTGAGCAGTTCTTC.

The chain couples TRBV18 to TRBJ2-2; possibly TRBD1 for D (5 bases). V lost 3 bases and J 5 bases, leaving 13 bases between the germline ends. Germline-derived CDR1 and CDR2 are KGHSH and LQKENI. There are 15 residues in the CDR3. This CDR3 is CASSPSSPGTGELFF. The CDR3, as DNA: TGTGCCAGCTCACCTTCGAGCCCAGGGACCGGGGAGCTGTTTTTT.

The chain recombines TRBV5-1 with TRBJ2-3, with TRBD2 identical over 9 bases. V gave up 3 bases and J gave up 4 bases; unmatched junction bases: 12. The CDR3 has 17 residues. Germline values: CDR1 SGHRS, CDR2 YFSETQ. The CDR3 spells CASSSRLAGIRADTQYF. CDR3 DNA: TGCGCCAGCAGCTCCCGTCTAGCGGGAATAAGAGCAGATACGCAGTATTTT.

In DNA, the CDR3 is TGTGCCAGCAGTTGGATTACCGGGACAGGGGGCGGGTCCTACGAGCAGTACTTC. Protein: CASSWITGTGGGSYEQYF. The chain employs TRBV28 and TRBJ2-7; TRBD1 agrees at 12 bases. With V trimmed by 4 bases and J by 1 base, 11 bases remained unmatched. This CDR3 has 18 residues. The germline V gene has CDR1 MDHEN and CDR2 SYDVKM.

The J gene is TRBJ1-1, the V gene TRBV7-2; no definite D call. With 2 bases removed from V and 0 bases from J, the gap between germline ends came to 4 bases. This CDR3 has 13 residues. CDR1 is SGHTA and CDR2 is FQGNSA in the germline V gene. This CDR3 reads CASSLQLNTEAFF. Written as DNA, the CDR3 is TGTGCCAGCAGCTTACAGTTGAACACTGAAGCTTTCTTT.

CDR3 DNA: TGTGCCCCCCAAGGGAGCGGGGGGGGAGAGACCCAGTACTTC. It codes for CAPQGSGGGETQYF. The V and J genes are TRBV7-4 and TRBJ2-5, with 10 bases that match TRBD2. V lost 11 bases and J lost 4; bases outside the gene matches: 10. The germline V gene encodes CDR1 SGHVT and CDR2 SQSDAQ. This CDR3 region has 14 residues.

The CDR3 DNA reads TGTGCCAGCAGCCAGGGGACAGGGGGCGCCCCAGATACGCAGTATTTT. Translating gives CASSQGTGGAPDTQYF. The chain couples TRBV4-2 to TRBJ2-3, with 12 positions matching TRBD1. The CDR3 has 16 residues. With 3 bases clipped from V and 4 bases from J, the junction kept 5 bases outside the gene matches. From germline, CDR1 is LGHNA and CDR2 YNFKEQ.

The chain combines TRBV6-5 with TRBJ2-7; possible D gene TRBD2, 7 bases. The CDR3 has 15 amino acids. V was cut by 6 bases and J by 2 bases, with 17 bases left in between. The germline gives CDR1 MNHEY, CDR2 SVGAGI. The CDR3 sequence: CASRLTGRGAYEQYF. Written as DNA, the CDR3 is TGTGCCAGCAGACTCACAGGGAGGGGTGCCTACGAGCAGTACTTC.

The genes are TRBV4-3 and TRBJ2-7; D is tentatively TRBD1 or TRBD2 (6 bases each). Trimming pared 8 bases from V and 5 bases from J, leaving 22 bases between. Germline V gene data show CDR1 as LGHNA and CDR2 as YSLEER. The CDR3 spans 15 residues. The DNA of the CDR3 is TGCGCCAGCTCCGATGGGGGGCCGAATGAGAACGAGCAGTACTTC. Translation gives CASSDGGPNENEQYF.

The rearrangement uses TRBV6-4 and TRBJ2-1; D is uncertain. This CDR3 is 14 amino acids long. The germline V gene encodes CDR1 MRHNA and CDR2 SNTAGT. V was cut by 4 bases and J by 0 bases, with 7 bases left in between. The CDR3 here is CASSAESSYNEQFF. In DNA form, the CDR3 reads TGTGCCAGCAGTGCCGAGAGCTCCTACAATGAGCAGTTCTTC.

J is TRBJ1-5 and V is TRBV27, with D perhaps TRBD1 (6 bases). Germline-derived CDR1 and CDR2 are MNHEY and SMNVEV (reference sequence). The CDR3 sequence is 16 residues long. V was trimmed by 6 bases and J by 1 base, leaving 16 bases between them. CDR3: CASRNRGHVSNQPQHF. The CDR3 bases are TGTGCCAGCAGGAACCGGGGACATGTGAGCAATCAGCCCCAGCATTTT.

The J gene is TRBJ2-1, the V gene TRBV2; possibly TRBD1 or TRBD2 for D (6 bases each). CDR3 length: 13 residues. Trimming removed 6 bases from V and 5 bases from J, with 11 bases in between. The V gene's germline CDR1 is SNHLY and CDR2 FYNNEI. The CDR3 is CASRGGANNEQFF. The CDR3 nucleotides read TGTGCCAGCAGGGGGGGCGCGAACAATGAGCAGTTCTTC. Full variable domain (remainder filled in from reference TRBV2 and TRBJ2-1): EPEVTQTPSHQVTQMGQEVILRCVPISNHLYFYWYRQILGQKVEFLVSFYNNEISEKSEIFDDQFSVERPDGSNFTLKIRSTKLEDSAMYFCASRGGANNEQFFGPGTRLTVL.

The rearrangement uses TRBV5-4 and TRBJ2-7; D is possibly TRBD2 (5 bases). With 4 bases removed from V and 4 bases from J, the gap between germline ends came to 12 bases. Germline V gene lookup returns CDR1 SGHNT and CDR2 YYREEE (reference sequence). This CDR3 region has 13 residues. CDR3 coding DNA: TGTGCCAGCAGCCCGTCGGGAACATACGAGCAGTACTTC. As protein: CASSPSGTYEQYF.